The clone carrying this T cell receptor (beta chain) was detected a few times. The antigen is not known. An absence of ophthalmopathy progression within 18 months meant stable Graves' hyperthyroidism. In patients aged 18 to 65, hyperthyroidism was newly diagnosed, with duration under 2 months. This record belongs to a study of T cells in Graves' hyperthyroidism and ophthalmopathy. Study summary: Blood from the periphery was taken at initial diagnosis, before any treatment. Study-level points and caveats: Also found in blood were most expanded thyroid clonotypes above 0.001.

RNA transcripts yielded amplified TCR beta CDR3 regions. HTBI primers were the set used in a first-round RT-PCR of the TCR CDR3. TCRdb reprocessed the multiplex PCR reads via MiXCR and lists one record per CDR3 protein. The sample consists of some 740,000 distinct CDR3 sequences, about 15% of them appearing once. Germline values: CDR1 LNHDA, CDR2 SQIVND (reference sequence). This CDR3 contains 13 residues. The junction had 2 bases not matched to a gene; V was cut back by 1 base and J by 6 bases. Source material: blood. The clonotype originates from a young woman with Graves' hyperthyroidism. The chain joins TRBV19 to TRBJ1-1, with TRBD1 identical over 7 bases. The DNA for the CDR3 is TGTGCCAGTAGTATAGGACAGGGCGCTGAAGCTTTCTTT. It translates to CASSIGQGAEAFF.